This T cell receptor beta chain was identified in a study of T-cell memory formation after mild COVID-19. Whole-study context: TCR clusters showed largely donor specificity.

Concerning this clonotype: The antigen is undetermined.

Overall study findings and caveats: CD4+ contracting clones lay mainly in CM and EM, CD8+ ones in EMRA. Whether second-wave clones peaking at day 37 were SARS-CoV-2 specific went unconfirmed.

MiXCR was run by TCRdb on the 5' RACE reads, yielding one entry per CDR3 protein. The table lists roughly 350,000 distinct CDR3 sequences, approximately 13% of them singletons. The sequenced sample was PBMCs or a T cell subset sorted from them (not recorded which). The origin of this receptor is a young man who had mild COVID-19 (a few samples of this study predate the infection). Cell type and time point are not known.

CDR3 in amino acids: CASSVGGGRPTDTQYF. CDR3 sequence (DNA): TGTGCCAGCAGTGTAGGTGGGGGCCGACCCACAGATACGCAGTATTTT. The V call is TRBV25-1, the J call TRBJ2-3; a possible D gene is TRBD1 (6 bases). The germline V gene has CDR1 MGHDK and CDR2 SYGVNS. CDR3 length equals 16 residues. The ends were cut back, 4 bases at V and 2 bases at J, with 16 bases in the middle.